This T cell receptor (beta chain) was captured by sequencing in a study of T-cell memory formation after mild COVID-19. Study findings and constraints: Memory from before infection featured some responding clones, which suggests cross-reactive memory joined.

The junction had 12 bases not matched to a gene; V was cut back by 7 bases and J by 1 base. Germline-derived CDR1 and CDR2 are SEHNR and FQNEAQ (reference sequence). The CDR3 has 18 amino acids. Using its own MiXCR run on the 5' RACE reads, TCRdb lists one record per CDR3 protein. The sample contains some 200,000 distinct CDR3 sequences, just over 9.5% of which appear only once. About this clonotype: What it binds is not known.

The material sequenced was PBMCs or a T cell subset sorted from them (not recorded which). The sequence was obtained from a man aged 18 to 30 who had mild COVID-19 (a few samples of this study predate the infection). Cell type and time point are not known. The chain couples TRBV7-9 to TRBJ2-3; 12 nucleotides align to TRBD2. The CDR3 DNA sequence: TGTGCCAGCAACCAGGCTAGCGGGGGGGCCGGTGGCACAGATACGCAGTATTTT. It yields the protein CASNQASGGAGGTDTQYF.